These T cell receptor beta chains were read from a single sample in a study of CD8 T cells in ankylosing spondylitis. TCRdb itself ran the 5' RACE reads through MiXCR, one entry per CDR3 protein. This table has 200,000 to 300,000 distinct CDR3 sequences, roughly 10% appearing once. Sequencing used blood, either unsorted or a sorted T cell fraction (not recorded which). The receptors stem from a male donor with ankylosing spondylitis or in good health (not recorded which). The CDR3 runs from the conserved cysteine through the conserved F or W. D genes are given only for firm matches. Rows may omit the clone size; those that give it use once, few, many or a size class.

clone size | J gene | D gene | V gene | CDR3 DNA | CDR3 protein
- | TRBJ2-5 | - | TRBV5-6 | TGTGCCAGCAGCTTGGGACCTTCGAGGAGAGAGACCCAGTACTTC | CASSLGPSRRETQYF
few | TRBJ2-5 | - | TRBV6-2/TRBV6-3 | TGTGCCAGCAGTTACTCAAGGGAGACCCAGTACTTC | CASSYSRETQYF
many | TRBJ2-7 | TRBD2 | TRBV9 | TGTGCCAGCAGCGTATCGACTAGCGGGACGTACGAGCAGTACTTC | CASSVSTSGTYEQYF
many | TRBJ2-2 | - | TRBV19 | TGTGCCAGTAGTATGATCAGGGCAGGCACCGGGGAGCTGTTTTTT | CASSMIRAGTGELFF
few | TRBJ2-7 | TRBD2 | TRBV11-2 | TGTGCCAGCAGCCTGTCGGTCCGGGCGGGTGCCGGGAGGCCCCGGGACGAGCAGTACTTC | CASSLSVRAGAGRPRDEQYF
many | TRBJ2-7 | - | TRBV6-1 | TGTGCCAGCAGGAGCCGGAGGTTGTCCTACGAGCAGTACTTC | CASRSRRLSYEQYF
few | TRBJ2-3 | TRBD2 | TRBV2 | TGTGCCAGCAGTGAAGCGATCAAGCGGGGGGGCCTTGATACGCAGTATTTT | CASSEAIKRGGLDTQYF
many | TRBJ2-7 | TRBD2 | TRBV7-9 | TGTGCCAGCAGCCCCCGGGAGGGGTGGGAAAACTACGAGCAGTACTTC | CASSPREGWENYEQYF
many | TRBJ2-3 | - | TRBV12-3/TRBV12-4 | TGTGCCAGCAGCCAAACCCCAAGTCGGGGAGATACGCAGTATTTT | CASSQTPSRGDTQYF
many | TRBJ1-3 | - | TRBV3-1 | TGTGCCAGCAGCCAGTCGGGGGTCAGATTCTCTGGAAACACCATATATTTT | CASSQSGVRFSGNTIYF
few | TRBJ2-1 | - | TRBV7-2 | TGTGCCAGCAGCCCGAATACTGAAACGCAGTTCTTC | CASSPNTETQFF
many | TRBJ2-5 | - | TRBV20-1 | TGCAGTGCTCTGGGATCAGCCAAGACCCAGTACTTC | CSALGSAKTQYF
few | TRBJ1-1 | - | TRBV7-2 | TGTGCCAGCAGCTTAGAACTCAGGGGCGGCACTGAAGCTTTCTTT | CASSLELRGGTEAFF
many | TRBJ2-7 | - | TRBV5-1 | TGCGCCAGCAGCTTGGACAGGGAAGATGAGGAGCAGTACTTC | CASSLDREDEEQYF
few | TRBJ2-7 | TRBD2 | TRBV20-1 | TGCAGTGCTGCACGACTAGCGGACTCCTACGAGCAGTACTTC | CSAARLADSYEQYF
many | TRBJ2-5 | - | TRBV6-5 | TGTGCCAGCAGTGCAGGGAAGACCCAGTACTTC | CASSAGKTQYF
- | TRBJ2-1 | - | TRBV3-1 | TGTGCCAGCAGCCCCAAGAACGCCTTGAACAATGAGCAGTTCTTC | CASSPKNALNNEQFF
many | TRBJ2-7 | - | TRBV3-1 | TGTGCCAGCAGCCAAACGGCAGGGAGATACGAGCAGTACTTC | CASSQTAGRYEQYF
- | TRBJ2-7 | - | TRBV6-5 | TGTGCCAGCAGTTACTCGAAGGGGGGACTAACCTACGAGCAGTACTTC | CASSYSKGGLTYEQYF
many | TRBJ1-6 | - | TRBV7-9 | TGTGCCAGCAAATCGGAGTCTCCCAATTCACCCCTCCACTTT | CASKSESPNSPLHF
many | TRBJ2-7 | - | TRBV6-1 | TGTGCCAGCAGTGAAGATCAGTTGCCGGCGGAAGAGCAGTACTTC | CASSEDQLPAEEQYF
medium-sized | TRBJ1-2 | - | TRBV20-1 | TGCAGTGCTAGGGCCCCGGAGGGTCCCTATGGCTACACCTTC | CSARAPEGPYGYTF
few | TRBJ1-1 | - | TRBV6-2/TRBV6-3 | TGTGCCAGGCCGGGATGGACAGCCCAGAACACTGAAGCTTTCTTT | CARPGWTAQNTEAFF
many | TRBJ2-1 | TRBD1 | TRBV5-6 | TGTGCCAGCAGCTTAGGGTTTGCGGGACAGGTGGGCAGTGAGCAGTTCTTC | CASSLGFAGQVGSEQFF
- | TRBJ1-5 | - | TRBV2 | TGTGCCAGCAGTGAACTTTTAGGGGTGTCCCAGCATTTT | CASSELLGVSQHF
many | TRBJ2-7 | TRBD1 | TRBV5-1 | TGCGCCAGCAGCTTGACAACAGGGGCCCACGAGCAGTACTTC | CASSLTTGAHEQYF
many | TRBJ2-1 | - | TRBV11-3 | TGTGCCAGCAGGTCTGGGGTAATCAATGAGCAGTTCTTC | CASRSGVINEQFF
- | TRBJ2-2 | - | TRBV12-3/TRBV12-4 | TGTGCCAGCAGTTTCCTTGCCACTTCGAACACCGGGGAGCTGTTTTTT | CASSFLATSNTGELFF
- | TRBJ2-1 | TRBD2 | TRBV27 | TGTGCCACCGGGACTAGCGGGACCTCCTACAATGAGCAGTTCTTC | CATGTSGTSYNEQFF
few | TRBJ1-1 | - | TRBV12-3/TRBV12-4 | TGTGCCAGCAGTTTAGCGCAGGGAGGAGGGACTGAAGCTTTCTTT | CASSLAQGGGTEAFF
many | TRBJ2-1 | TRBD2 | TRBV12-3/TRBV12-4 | TGTGCCAGCAGTCCGGGTCTAGCGGGGGTTAACAATGAGCAGTTCTTC | CASSPGLAGVNNEQFF
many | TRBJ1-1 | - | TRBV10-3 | TGTGCCATCACCCTAGAGGCGATGAACACTGAAGCTTTCTTT | CAITLEAMNTEAFF
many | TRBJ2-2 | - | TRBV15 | TGTGCCACCAGCAGAGATCTAACTAGTCACACCGGGGAGCTGTTTTTT | CATSRDLTSHTGELFF
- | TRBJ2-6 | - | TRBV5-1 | TGCGCCAGCAGCTCATCCGGGGTACCCTCTGGGGCCAACGTCCTGACTTTC | CASSSSGVPSGANVLTF
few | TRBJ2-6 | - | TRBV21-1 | TGTGCCAGCAGCAATCCGGGTCGGGAGTCTGGGGCCAACGTCCTGACTTTC | CASSNPGRESGANVLTF
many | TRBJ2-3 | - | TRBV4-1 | TGCGCCAGCAGCCGAGCTGGGACAGATACGCAGTATTTT | CASSRAGTDTQYF
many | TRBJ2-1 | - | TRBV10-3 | TGTGCCATCAGTGAGTCGAAACTAGTTAGCGAGCAGTTCTTC | CAISESKLVSEQFF
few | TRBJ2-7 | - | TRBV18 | TGTGCCAGCTCACCACCCGGGTTTGACTCCTACGAGCAGTACTTC | CASSPPGFDSYEQYF
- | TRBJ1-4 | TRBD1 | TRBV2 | TGTGCCAGCAACAACAGGGGGCTAGGTGAAAAACTGTTTTTT | CASNNRGLGEKLFF
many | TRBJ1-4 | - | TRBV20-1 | TGCAGTGCTGCAGGGCAGGTTAATGAAAAACTGTTTTTT | CSAAGQVNEKLFF
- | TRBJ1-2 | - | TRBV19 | TGTGCCAGTACCCACTTGAGTAACTATGGCTACACCTTC | CASTHLSNYGYTF
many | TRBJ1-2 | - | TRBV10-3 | TGTGCCATCAGTGAGTCCGGAGGGGAGTATGGCTACACCTTC | CAISESGGEYGYTF
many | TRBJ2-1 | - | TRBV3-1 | TGTGCCAGCAGCCAAGAAGTCTACAATGAGCAGTTCTTC | CASSQEVYNEQFF
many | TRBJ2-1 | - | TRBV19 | TGTGCCAGTAGTATTGGACGCTCCTACAATGAGCAGTTCTTC | CASSIGRSYNEQFF
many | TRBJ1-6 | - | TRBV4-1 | TGCGCCAGCAGCCTAAACCTAGGTTCACCCCTCCACTTT | CASSLNLGSPLHF
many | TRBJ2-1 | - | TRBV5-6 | TGTGCCAGCAGCCTGAAGGGGTTAGGCTATGAGCAGTTCTTC | CASSLKGLGYEQFF